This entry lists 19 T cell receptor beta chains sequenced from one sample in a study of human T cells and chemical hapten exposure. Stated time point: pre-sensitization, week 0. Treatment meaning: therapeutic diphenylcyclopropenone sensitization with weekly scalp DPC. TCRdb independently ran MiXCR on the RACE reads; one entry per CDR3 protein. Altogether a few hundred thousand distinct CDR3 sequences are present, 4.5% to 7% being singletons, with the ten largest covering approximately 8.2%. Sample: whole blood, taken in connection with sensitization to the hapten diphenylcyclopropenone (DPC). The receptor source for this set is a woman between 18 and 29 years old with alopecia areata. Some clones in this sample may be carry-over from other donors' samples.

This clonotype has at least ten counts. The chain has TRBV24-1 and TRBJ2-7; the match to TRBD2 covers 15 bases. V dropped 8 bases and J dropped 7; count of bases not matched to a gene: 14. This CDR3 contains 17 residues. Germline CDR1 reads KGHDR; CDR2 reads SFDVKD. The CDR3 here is CATNLAAGLAGGGEQYF. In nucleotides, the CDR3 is TGTGCCACCAACCTCGCCGCGGGACTAGCGGGGGGAGGGGAGCAGTACTTC.

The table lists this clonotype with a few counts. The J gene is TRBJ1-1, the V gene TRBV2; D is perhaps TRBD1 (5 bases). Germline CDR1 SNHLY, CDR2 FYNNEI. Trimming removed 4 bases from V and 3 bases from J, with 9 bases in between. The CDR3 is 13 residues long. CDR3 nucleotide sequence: TGTGCCAGCAGTGTGACGGGACACACTGAAGCTTTCTTT. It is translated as CASSVTGHTEAFF.

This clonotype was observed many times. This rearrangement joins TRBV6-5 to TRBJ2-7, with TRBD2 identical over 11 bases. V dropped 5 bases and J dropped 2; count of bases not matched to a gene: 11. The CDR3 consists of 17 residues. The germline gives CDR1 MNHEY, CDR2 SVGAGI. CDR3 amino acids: CASSRLAGKGYTYEQYF. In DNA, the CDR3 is TGTGCCAGCAGTCGACTAGCGGGGAAGGGATATACCTACGAGCAGTACTTC.

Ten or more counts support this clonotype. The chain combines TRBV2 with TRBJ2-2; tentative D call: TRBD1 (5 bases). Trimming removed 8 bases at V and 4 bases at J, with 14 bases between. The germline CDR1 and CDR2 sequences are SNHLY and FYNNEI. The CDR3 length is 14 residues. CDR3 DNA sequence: TGTGCCAGCCGCTGGGGCCCCAGCACCGGGGAGCTGTTTTTT. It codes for CASRWGPSTGELFF.

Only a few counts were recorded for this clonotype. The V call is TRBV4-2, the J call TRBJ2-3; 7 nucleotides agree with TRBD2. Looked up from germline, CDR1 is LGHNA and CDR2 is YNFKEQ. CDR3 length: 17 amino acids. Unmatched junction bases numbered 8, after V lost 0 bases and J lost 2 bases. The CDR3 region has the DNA TGTGCCAGCAGCCAAGAAGGCGGGGGTATAGTCACAGATACGCAGTATTTT. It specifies CASSQEGGGIVTDTQYF.

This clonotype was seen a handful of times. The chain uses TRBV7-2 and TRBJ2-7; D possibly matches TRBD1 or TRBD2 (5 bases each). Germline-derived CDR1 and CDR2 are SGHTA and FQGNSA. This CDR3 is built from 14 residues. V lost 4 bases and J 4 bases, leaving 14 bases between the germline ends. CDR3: CASSSRDRMYEQYF. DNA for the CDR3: TGTGCCAGCAGCTCCCGGGACCGAATGTACGAGCAGTACTTC.

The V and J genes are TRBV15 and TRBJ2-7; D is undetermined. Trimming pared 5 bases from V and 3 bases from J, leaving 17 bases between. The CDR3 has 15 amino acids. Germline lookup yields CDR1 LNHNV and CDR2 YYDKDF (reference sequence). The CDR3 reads CATSDRALEDYEQYF. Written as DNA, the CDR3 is TGTGCCACCAGCGATCGGGCTCTAGAGGACTACGAGCAGTACTTC.

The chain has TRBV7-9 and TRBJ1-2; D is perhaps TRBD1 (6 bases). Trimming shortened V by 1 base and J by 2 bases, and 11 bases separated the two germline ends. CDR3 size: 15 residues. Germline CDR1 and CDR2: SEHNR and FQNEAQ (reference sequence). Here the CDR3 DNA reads TGTGCCAGCAGCTTAGTTACAGGGCCCAACTATGGCTACACCTTC. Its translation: CASSLVTGPNYGYTF.

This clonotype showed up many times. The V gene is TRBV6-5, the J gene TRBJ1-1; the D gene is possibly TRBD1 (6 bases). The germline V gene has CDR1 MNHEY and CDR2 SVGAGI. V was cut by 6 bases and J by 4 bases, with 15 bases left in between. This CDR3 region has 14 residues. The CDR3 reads CASRQTGLGTEAFF. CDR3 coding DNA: TGTGCCAGCAGACAGACAGGCTTGGGCACTGAAGCTTTCTTT.

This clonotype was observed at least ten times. CDR3 loop: CASSAISGTGTQGETQYF. As DNA, the CDR3 is TGTGCCAGCAGTGCGATTTCCGGGACAGGGACCCAAGGAGAGACCCAGTACTTC. The chain recombines TRBV6-2 or TRBV6-3 with TRBJ2-5; 9 positions match TRBD1. This CDR3 has 18 amino acids. Germline V CDR1 and CDR2: MNHEY, SVGEGT. V lost 5 bases to trimming and J lost 4 bases; unmatched junction nucleotides: 17.

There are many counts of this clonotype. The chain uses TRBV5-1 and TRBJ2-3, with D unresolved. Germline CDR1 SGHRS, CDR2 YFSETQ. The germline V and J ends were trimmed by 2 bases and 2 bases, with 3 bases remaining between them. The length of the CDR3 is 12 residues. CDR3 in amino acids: CASSFDTDTQYF. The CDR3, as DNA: TGCGCCAGCAGCTTTGACACAGATACGCAGTATTTT.

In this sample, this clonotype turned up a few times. This CDR3 reads CASSLWGSGQETQYF. CDR3 in DNA: TGTGCCAGCAGTTTATGGGGCTCAGGGCAAGAGACCCAGTACTTC. The chain uses TRBV27 and TRBJ2-5; D is possibly TRBD1 (5 bases). The CDR3 spans 15 residues. V lost 1 base and J lost 2, with 11 bases in between. CDR1 is MNHEY, CDR2 SMNVEV, per germline (reference sequence).

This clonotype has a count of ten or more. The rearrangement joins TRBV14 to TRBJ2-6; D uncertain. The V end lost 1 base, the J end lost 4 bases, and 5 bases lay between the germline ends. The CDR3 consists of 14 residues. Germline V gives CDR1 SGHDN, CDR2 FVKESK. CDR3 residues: CASSQASGANVLTF. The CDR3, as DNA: TGTGCCAGCAGCCAAGCTTCCGGGGCCAACGTCCTGACTTTC.

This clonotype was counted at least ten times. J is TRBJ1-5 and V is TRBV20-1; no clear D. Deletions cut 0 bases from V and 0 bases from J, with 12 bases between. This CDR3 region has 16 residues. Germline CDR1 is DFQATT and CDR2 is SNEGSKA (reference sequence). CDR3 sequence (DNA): TGCAGTGCTAGAGATACGAATTGGGCTAGCAATCAGCCCCAGCATTTT. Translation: CSARDTNWASNQPQHF.

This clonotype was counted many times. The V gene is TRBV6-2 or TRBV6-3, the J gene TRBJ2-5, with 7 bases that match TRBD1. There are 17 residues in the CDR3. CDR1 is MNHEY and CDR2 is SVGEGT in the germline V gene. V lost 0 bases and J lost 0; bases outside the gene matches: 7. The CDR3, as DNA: TGTGCCAGCAGTTACTCGATAGCTAGGGGGCACCAAGAGACCCAGTACTTC. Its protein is CASSYSIARGHQETQYF.

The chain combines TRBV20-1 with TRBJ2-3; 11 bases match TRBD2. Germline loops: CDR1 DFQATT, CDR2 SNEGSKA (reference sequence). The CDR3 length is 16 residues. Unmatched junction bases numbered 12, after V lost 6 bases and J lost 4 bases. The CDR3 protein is CSAGPGLAVVPDTQYF. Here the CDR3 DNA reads TGCAGTGCGGGCCCGGGACTAGCGGTTGTCCCAGATACGCAGTATTTT.

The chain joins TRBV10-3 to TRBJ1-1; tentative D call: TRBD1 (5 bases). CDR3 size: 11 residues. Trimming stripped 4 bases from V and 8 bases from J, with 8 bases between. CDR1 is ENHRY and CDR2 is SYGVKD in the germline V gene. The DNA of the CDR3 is TGTGCCATCAGTGGGGGGACCGAAGCTTTCTTT. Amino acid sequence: CAISGGTEAFF.

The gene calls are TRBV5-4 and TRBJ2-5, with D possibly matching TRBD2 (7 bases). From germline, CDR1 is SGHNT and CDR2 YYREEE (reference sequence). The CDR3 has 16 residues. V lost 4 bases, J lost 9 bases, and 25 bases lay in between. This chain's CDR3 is CASSPGDLAGAWAQYF. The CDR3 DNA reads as TGTGCCAGCAGCCCGGGGGATCTTGCGGGGGCGTGGGCCCAGTACTTC. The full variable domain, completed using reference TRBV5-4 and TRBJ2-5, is ETGVTQSPTHLIKTRGQQVTLRCSSQSGHNTVSWYQQALGQGPQFIFQYYREEENGRGNFPPRFSGLQFPNYSSELNVNALELDDSALYLCASSPGDLAGAWAQYFGPGTRLLVL.

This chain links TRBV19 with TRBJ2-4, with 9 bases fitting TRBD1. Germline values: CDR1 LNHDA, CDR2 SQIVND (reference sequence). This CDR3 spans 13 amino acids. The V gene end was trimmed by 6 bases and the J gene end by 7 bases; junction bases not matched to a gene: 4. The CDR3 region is CASRQGAGNIQYF. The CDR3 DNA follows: TGTGCCAGTAGACAGGGGGCAGGGAACATTCAGTACTTC.